This T cell receptor beta chain is from a study of T cells after yellow fever vaccination. Study-wide context: SMART-Seq v4 Ultra Low Input prepared libraries from low-cell fractions.

Study-level results: Just a small share of clonotypes turned up in the CD4 compartment as well as the CD8 compartment.

Template-switching 5'RACE yielded the TCR cDNA; a universal primer site and UMIs were added in the process. A single record per CDR3 protein comes from TCRdb applying MiXCR to the 5' RACE reads. In the table there are a few hundred thousand distinct CDR3 sequences, 4.1% of which are singletons. CDR3 length: 14 amino acids. V lost 5 bases, J lost 1 base, and 11 bases lay in between. From germline, CDR1 is SEHNR and CDR2 FQNEAQ (reference sequence). Concerning this clonotype: Its target is unknown.

The J gene is TRBJ1-1, the V gene TRBV7-9; TRBD1 might be the D (5 bases). The clonotype originates from a man younger than 30 who received the YFV17D yellow fever vaccine. The sample was PBMCs, taken 5 days after the yellow fever booster vaccination. This chain's CDR3 is CASSRSQENTEAFF. CDR3 nucleotides: TGTGCCAGCAGCCGTTCACAGGAGAACACTGAAGCTTTCTTT.